This T cell receptor (beta chain) was captured by sequencing in a study of blood T cell repertoires in COVID-19. Study background: Samples of COVID-19 (acute and convalescent) were obtained from the United States, Italy and Spain. PBMCs, B-cell-depleted T cells, or T cells provided the cDNA or gDNA that made up the material.

Authors' data handling: Counts of nucleated cells, estimated from reference gene primer amplification, were obtained. TCRdb keeps only in-frame clones here, not all; method: immunoSEQ multiplex PCR. The DNA gave D and trimming, while V, J and clone size come from that table. Among 240,000 or so clones listed, around 90% were seen once. Trimming pared 5 bases from V and 2 bases from J, leaving 24 bases between. Per germline, CDR1 MNHEY and CDR2 SVGEGT. The CDR3 runs to 18 residues. Sequenced: peripheral blood. The chain joins TRBV6-2 or TRBV6-3 to TRBJ2-5; tentatively, D is TRBD2 (6 bases). This receptor was taken from a woman in her thirties or forties who had recovered from COVID-19. DNA for the CDR3: TGTGCCAGCAGTCCCCCGGGCTGGCGGGATGGGGAGCAAGAGACCCAGTACTTC. Its protein is CASSPPGWRDGEQETQYF.